This T cell receptor (beta chain) was documented in a study of cytomegalovirus exposure and HLA in healthy donors. The PCR was carried out with 60 Vbeta primers and 13 Jbeta primers. Clones were sequenced by immunoSEQ multiplex PCR, and TCRdb holds only the in-frame ones, with some missing. The table lists approximately 110,000 clones, 74% of them singletons. CDR3 length equals 16 residues. Germline CDR1 reads SGHTA; CDR2 reads FQGNSA. V trimming: 1 base; J trimming: 5 bases; junction bases outside the gene matches: 5. This chain joins TRBV7-2 and TRBJ1-1; 12 bases fit TRBD1. This receptor was obtained from a man aged 50 to 60 in good health and CMV-seropositive. Material for sequencing was PBMCs. The CDR3 coding sequence is TGTGCCAGCAGCTTAGTGGGACAGGGGGCAGGTACTGAAGCTTTCTTT. Translation gives CASSLVGQGAGTEAFF.